This is a list of T cell receptor beta chains from one sample in a study of shared clonotypes between healthy human individuals. Clones were sequenced by immunoSEQ multiplex PCR, and TCRdb holds only the in-frame ones, with some missing. This table has 650,000 to 750,000 clones, 55% to 75% appearing once. Input material: memory CD4+ T cells sorted from blood. These receptors all stem from a woman aged 30 to 39 in good health. CDR3s include the opening cysteine and the closing phenylalanine or tryptophan. The D gene is left open where the match is weak. The size entry is marked missing in some rows and otherwise reads once, few, many or a size class.

D gene | clone size | CDR3 length | J gene | V gene | CDR3 DNA | CDR3 protein
. | . | 15 | TRBJ1-1 | TRBV7-6 | TGTGCCAGCAGCGCACGGTACCAGGGATACACTGAAGCTTTCTTT | CASSARYQGYTEAFF
TRBD1 | . | 13 | TRBJ2-5 | TRBV30 | TGTGCCTGGAGTGGCAGGGGGCACGAGACCCAGTACTTC | CAWSGRGHETQYF
TRBD1 | . | 13 | TRBJ1-2 | TRBV15 | TGTGCCACCAGCAGCCTGGACAGGGCCGGCTACACCTTC | CATSSLDRAGYTF
. | . | 12 | TRBJ2-2 | TRBV29-1 | TGCAGCGCAGTGGGAGGTCCCGGGGAGCTGTTTTTT | CSAVGGPGELFF
TRBD1 | . | 15 | TRBJ1-5 | TRBV6-1 | TGTGCCAGCAGCGGACAGGACGCCCTGATACAGCCCCAGCATTTT | CASSGQDALIQPQHF
. | once | 12 | TRBJ2-2 | TRBV6-5 | TGTGCCAGCAGTGGGAGCGTCGGGGAGCTGTTTTTT | CASSGSVGELFF
TRBD2 | . | 15 | TRBJ2-7 | TRBV6-5 | TGTGCCAGCAGCCGCGGGAGGGGTACAACCTACGAGCAGTACTTC | CASSRGRGTTYEQYF
TRBD1 | . | 15 | TRBJ2-7 | TRBV27 | TGTGCCAGCAGTAGCGCCGGGACAGGTGACGGGGAGCAGTACTTC | CASSSAGTGDGEQYF
TRBD2 | . | 13 | TRBJ2-4 | TRBV27 | TGTGCCAGCAGTCGGGGGGATTCGAACATTCAGTACTTC | CASSRGDSNIQYF
. | . | 16 | TRBJ2-3 | TRBV5-4 | TGTGCCAGCAGCTTGGGGGGCCGGCAAACCACAGATACGCAGTATTTT | CASSLGGRQTTDTQYF
TRBD1 | . | 16 | TRBJ1-4 | TRBV5-8 | TGTGCCAGCAGCGTAGGACAGGGAACGGAATATGAAAAACTGTTTTTT | CASSVGQGTEYEKLFF
. | . | 11 | TRBJ1-1 | TRBV6-5 | TGTGCCAGCAGAGGACCCAGTGAAGCTTTCTTT | CASRGPSEAFF
TRBD2 | . | 19 | TRBJ2-5 | TRBV7-9 | TGTGCCAGCAGCCGGGTAAGAACTAGCGGCAAAGCGGAGGAGGAGACCCAGTACTTC | CASSRVRTSGKAEEETQYF
. | . | 14 | TRBJ1-2 | TRBV19 | TGTGCCAGTAGCAAAAAAGGACGTTATGATGGCTACACCTTC | CASSKKGRYDGYTF
TRBD1 | once | 17 | TRBJ1-1 | TRBV28 | TGTGCCAGCAGGGAACAGGGGAGCATGAGGATGAACACTGAAGCTTTCTTT | CASREQGSMRMNTEAFF
. | few | 14 | TRBJ2-2 | TRBV5-1 | TGCGCCAGCAGCTTCAACGCGGGCGGCGGGGAGCTGTTTTTT | CASSFNAGGGELFF
TRBD2 | . | 17 | TRBJ2-1 | TRBV4-1 | TGCGCCAGCAGCCAACCCGTAGCGGGAGGGCCTAGCAATGAGCAGTTCTTC | CASSQPVAGGPSNEQFF
. | . | 16 | TRBJ2-1 | TRBV7-8 | TGTGCCAGCAGCTTAGATCGGCTCAGCTCCTACAATGAGCAGTTCTTC | CASSLDRLSSYNEQFF
. | few | 15 | TRBJ1-1 | TRBV7-9 | TGTGCCAGCAGCCCCGGGACGGTAGAGAACACTGAAGCTTTCTTT | CASSPGTVENTEAFF
. | . | 14 | TRBJ1-2 | TRBV28 | TGTGCCAGCATTCGACAGGAGCCTAACTATGGCTACACCTTC | CASIRQEPNYGYTF
TRBD1 | . | 13 | TRBJ2-3 | TRBV18 | TGTGCCAGCTCATCCGACAGGGGGGATACGCAGTATTTT | CASSSDRGDTQYF
. | . | 12 | TRBJ2-3 | TRBV7-9 | TGTGCCAGCAGCTCACAGTCAGATACGCAGTATTTT | CASSSQSDTQYF
. | . | 14 | TRBJ2-3 | TRBV9 | TGTGCCAGCAGCGTAGGCAGGGCGGCAGATACGCAGTATTTT | CASSVGRAADTQYF
. | . | 15 | TRBJ1-1 | TRBV6-1 | TGTGCCAGCATCGCGGGTGAGGCGGGTGGGACTGAAGCTTTCTTT | CASIAGEAGGTEAFF
. | . | 13 | TRBJ1-4 | TRBV5-1 | TGCGCCAGCAGCCACGGACAGAGTGAAAAACTGTTTTTT | CASSHGQSEKLFF
TRBD2 | few | 14 | TRBJ2-3 | TRBV28 | TGTGCCAGCAGTTTCCAGGGACTAGCAGATACGCAGTATTTT | CASSFQGLADTQYF
TRBD1 | . | 15 | TRBJ1-5 | TRBV2 | TGTGCCAGCAGATGGGACAGGGATAGCAATCAGCCCCAGCATTTT | CASRWDRDSNQPQHF
. | . | 13 | TRBJ2-7 | TRBV18 | TGTGCCAGCTCACCTACAGGCGTCTACGAGCAGTACTTC | CASSPTGVYEQYF
. | . | 14 | TRBJ2-1 | TRBV2 | TGTGCCAGCAGTGAAGCGGGAGCCTACAATGAGCAGTTCTTC | CASSEAGAYNEQFF
. | . | 16 | TRBJ2-1 | TRBV28 | TGTGCCAGCAGAAAAAGAAAGGGGGTTGCTTGGAATGAGCAGTTCTTC | CASRKRKGVAWNEQFF
TRBD1 | . | 14 | TRBJ2-5 | TRBV5-1 | TGCGCCAGCAGCTTGACAGGGGGTAGAGAGACCCAGTACTTC | CASSLTGGRETQYF
. | . | 13 | TRBJ1-5 | TRBV7-8 | TGTGCCAGCAGCCCCCTCGATAATCAGCCCCAGCATTTT | CASSPLDNQPQHF
. | . | 17 | TRBJ2-3 | TRBV28 | TGTGCCAGCAGTTCCACCGCCGGGACGCTTGGCACAGATACGCAGTATTTT | CASSSTAGTLGTDTQYF
. | . | 16 | TRBJ2-2 | TRBV10-1 | TGCGCCAGCAGTGATACTGGCAGGGAAGGATCCGGGGAGCTGTTTTTT | CASSDTGREGSGELFF
. | . | 15 | TRBJ2-3 | TRBV5-1 | TGCGCCAGCAGCTTGGTCCCCGGGGGCACAGATACGCAGTATTTT | CASSLVPGGTDTQYF
TRBD2 | . | 15 | TRBJ2-1 | TRBV11-2 | TGTGCCAGCAGCCCGGGACTAGCAGAGTACAATGAGCAGTTCTTC | CASSPGLAEYNEQFF
TRBD1 | . | 17 | TRBJ1-5 | TRBV28 | TGTGCCAGCAGTTTAATTTGGGGGGACAGGGAAGATCAGCCCCAGCATTTT | CASSLIWGDREDQPQHF
. | few | 15 | TRBJ2-2 | TRBV27 | TGTGCCAGCAGTTCGAACAGGATACACACCGGGGAGCTGTTTTTT | CASSSNRIHTGELFF
TRBD2 | . | 14 | TRBJ2-2 | TRBV28 | TGCCCCGGGAGGGGAGGGCCTAAAACCGGGGAGCTGTTTTTT | CPGRGGPKTGELFF
. | few | 13 | TRBJ2-5 | TRBV11-2 | TGTGCCAGCAGCCTAACCCCCCGCGAGACCCAGTACTTC | CASSLTPRETQYF